The sequence of this T cell receptor (beta chain) was determined in a study of shared clonotypes between healthy human individuals. Trimming took off 4 bases at V and 4 bases at J, with 16 bases between the two ends. The germline gives CDR1 GTSNPN, CDR2 SVGIG (reference sequence). The CDR3 totals 14 residues. The protocol was immunoSEQ multiplex PCR, while the TCRdb copy is restricted to in-frame clones and leaves out a portion. The sample has some 2.3 million clones, 85% to 95% seen once. The sequence was collected from a man younger than 35 in good health. Some clones in this sample may be carry-over from other donors' samples. The chain is built from TRBV30 and TRBJ1-2; the D gene is possibly TRBD1 (5 bases). Material: naive CD4+ T cells from PBMCs. Described subset: CD45RA+ positively selected. This chain's CDR3 is CAWTRGEGTYGYTF. CDR3 nucleotide sequence: TGTGCCTGGACCCGCGGGGAGGGGACCTATGGCTACACCTTC.